These T cell receptor beta chains were read from a single sample in a study of blood T cell repertoires in COVID-19. TCRdb keeps only in-frame clones here, not all; method: immunoSEQ multiplex PCR. The sample contains 380,000 or so clones, around nine tenths of which appear only once. Sequencing was carried out using peripheral blood. These receptors came from a woman aged 55-69 years with COVID-19, enrolled during active disease. CDR3s include the opening cysteine and the closing phenylalanine or tryptophan.

V	J	length	CDR3
TRBV5-1	TRBJ2-1	14	CASSSRQGGNEQFF
TRBV3-1/TRBV3-2	TRBJ2-7	17	CASSQPHLTGISYEQYF
TRBV5-1	TRBJ2-1	15	CASSPATRAYNEQFF
TRBV11-1	TRBJ1-1	13	CATCRTENTEAFF
TRBV10-3	TRBJ2-1	16	CAITDPGAAGSHEQFF
TRBV2	TRBJ1-1	14	CASSGYRGSTEAFF
TRBV5-1	TRBJ2-1	13	CASSFLGNNEQFF
TRBV6-1	TRBJ2-1	19	CASSEWGQGARSSYNEQFF
TRBV6-1	TRBJ2-7	15	CASSEGQGNPYEQYF
TRBV18	TRBJ2-2	15	CASSSGTGNTGELFF
TRBV19	TRBJ2-2	16	CASIRQPGLNTGELFF
TRBV6-4	TRBJ2-1	14	CASSLAGGRNEQFF